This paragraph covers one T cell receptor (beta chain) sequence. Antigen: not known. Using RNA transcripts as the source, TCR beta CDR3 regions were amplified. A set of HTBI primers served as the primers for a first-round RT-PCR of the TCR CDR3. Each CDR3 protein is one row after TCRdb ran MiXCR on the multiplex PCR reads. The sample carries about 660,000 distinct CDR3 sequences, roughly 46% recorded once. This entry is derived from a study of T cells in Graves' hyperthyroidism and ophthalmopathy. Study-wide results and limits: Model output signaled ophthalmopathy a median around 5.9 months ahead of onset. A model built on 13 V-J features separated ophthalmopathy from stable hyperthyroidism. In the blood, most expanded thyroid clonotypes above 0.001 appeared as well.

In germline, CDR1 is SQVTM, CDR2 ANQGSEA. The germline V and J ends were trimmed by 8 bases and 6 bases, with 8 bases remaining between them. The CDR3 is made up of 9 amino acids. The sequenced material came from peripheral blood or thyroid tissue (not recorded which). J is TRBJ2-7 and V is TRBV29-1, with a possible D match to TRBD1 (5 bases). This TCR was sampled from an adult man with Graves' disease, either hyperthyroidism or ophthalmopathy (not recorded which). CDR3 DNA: TGCAGCCTTGGGGCCGAGCAGTACTTC. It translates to CSLGAEQYF.